These T cell receptor beta chains were read from a single sample in a study of a mutant IDH1 vaccine in newly diagnosed glioma. The method was immunoSEQ multiplex PCR; TCRdb's version includes in-frame clones alone and lacks a portion of them. There are about 30,000 clones in the sample; about 80% occur only once, and 15% to 20% lies in the top ten. This specimen was PBMCs, taken from a glioma patient treated with radiotherapy, temozolomide or both. Receptor source: a man aged 25-40 years with glioma. Each CDR3 is given with its conserved first and last residue. A D gene is named only where the DNA matches it firmly. The size entry is marked missing in some rows and otherwise reads once, few, many or a size class.

J gene: TRBJ2-7; D gene: TRBD1; clone size: .; V gene: TRBV7-2; CDR3 protein: CASSLLRDRYYEQYF; CDR3 DNA: TGTGCCAGCAGCCTTCTCCGGGACAGATACTACGAGCAGTACTTC
J gene: TRBJ2-1; D gene: TRBD2; clone size: .; V gene: TRBV10-3; CDR3 protein: CAISTGLAGAYNEQFF; CDR3 DNA: TGTGCCATCAGTACCGGACTAGCGGGAGCCTACAATGAGCAGTTCTTC
J gene: TRBJ1-6; D gene: .; clone size: .; V gene: TRBV6-1; CDR3 protein: CASSEADNSPLHF; CDR3 DNA: TGTGCCAGCAGTGAAGCGGATAATTCACCCCTCCACTTT
J gene: TRBJ1-2; D gene: .; clone size: .; V gene: TRBV5-8; CDR3 protein: CASSFDRKGYTF; CDR3 DNA: TGTGCCAGCAGCTTCGACAGGAAGGGCTACACCTTC
J gene: TRBJ2-7; D gene: .; clone size: .; V gene: TRBV29-1; CDR3 protein: CSVEWDGSYEQYF; CDR3 DNA: TGCAGCGTTGAGTGGGACGGCTCCTACGAGCAGTACTTC
J gene: TRBJ2-7; D gene: .; clone size: .; V gene: TRBV27; CDR3 protein: CASSHGVSYEQYF; CDR3 DNA: TGTGCCAGCAGTCATGGGGTTTCCTACGAGCAGTACTTC
J gene: TRBJ2-5; D gene: TRBD2; clone size: .; V gene: TRBV7-2; CDR3 protein: CASSLGPSGQETQYF; CDR3 DNA: TGTGCCAGCAGCTTAGGTCCTAGCGGGCAAGAGACCCAGTACTTC
J gene: TRBJ2-3; D gene: .; clone size: .; V gene: TRBV9; CDR3 protein: CASSVPGEPTDTQYF; CDR3 DNA: TGTGCCAGCAGCGTTCCGGGAGAGCCCACGGATACGCAGTATTTT
J gene: TRBJ1-3; D gene: TRBD1; clone size: .; V gene: TRBV18; CDR3 protein: CASSPRQGRDTIYF; CDR3 DNA: TGTGCCAGCTCACCAAGACAGGGTCGTGACACCATATATTTT
J gene: TRBJ1-4; D gene: .; clone size: .; V gene: TRBV4-3; CDR3 protein: CASSPKPVAEKLFF; CDR3 DNA: TGCGCCAGCAGCCCTAAGCCGGTAGCGGAAAAACTGTTTTTT
J gene: TRBJ2-7; D gene: .; clone size: once; V gene: TRBV11-3; CDR3 protein: CASSSTSYEQYF; CDR3 DNA: TGTGCCAGCAGCTCCACTAGCTACGAGCAGTACTTC
J gene: TRBJ1-1; D gene: .; clone size: few; V gene: TRBV18; CDR3 protein: CASSPPGAREHSNTEAFF; CDR3 DNA: TGTGCCAGCTCACCACCGGGGGCCAGGGAACATTCGAACACTGAAGCTTTCTTT
J gene: TRBJ2-7; D gene: .; clone size: .; V gene: TRBV2; CDR3 protein: CASSDFYEQYF; CDR3 DNA: TGTGCCAGCAGTGATTTCTACGAGCAGTACTTC
J gene: TRBJ2-4; D gene: .; clone size: .; V gene: TRBV27; CDR3 protein: CASRKAKNIQYF; CDR3 DNA: TGTGCCAGCAGAAAAGCCAAAAACATTCAGTACTTC
J gene: TRBJ1-2; D gene: .; clone size: .; V gene: TRBV4-3; CDR3 protein: CASSRDGTGGYNYGYTF; CDR3 DNA: TGCGCCAGCAGCCGAGATGGGACCGGAGGGTACAACTATGGCTACACCTTC
J gene: TRBJ1-1; D gene: .; clone size: .; V gene: TRBV6-1; CDR3 protein: CASSLLRDTEAFF; CDR3 DNA: TGTGCCAGCAGCCTCTTGAGGGACACTGAAGCTTTCTTT
J gene: TRBJ2-7; D gene: .; clone size: .; V gene: TRBV5-1; CDR3 protein: CASSLNPQGSSYEQYF; CDR3 DNA: TGCGCCAGCAGCTTAAATCCACAGGGAAGCTCCTACGAGCAGTACTTC
J gene: TRBJ1-5; D gene: .; clone size: .; V gene: TRBV15; CDR3 protein: CATSRNDRQPQHF; CDR3 DNA: TGTGCCACCAGCCGGAACGATAGACAGCCCCAGCATTTT
J gene: TRBJ2-7; D gene: .; clone size: .; V gene: TRBV7-6; CDR3 protein: CASSLQGGSSYEQYF; CDR3 DNA: TGTGCCAGCAGCCTGCAGGGGGGCAGCTCCTACGAGCAGTACTTC
J gene: TRBJ2-2; D gene: .; clone size: few; V gene: TRBV7-9; CDR3 protein: CASSSQSPTGELFF; CDR3 DNA: TGTGCCAGCAGCTCTCAAAGCCCGACCGGGGAGCTGTTTTTT
J gene: TRBJ2-6; D gene: .; clone size: .; V gene: TRBV30; CDR3 protein: CAWSPDRTGANVLTF; CDR3 DNA: TGTGCCTGGAGCCCTGACAGAACTGGGGCCAACGTCCTGACTTTC
J gene: TRBJ2-3; D gene: .; clone size: .; V gene: TRBV19; CDR3 protein: CASSQGSDTQYF; CDR3 DNA: TGTGCCAGTAGCCAGGGATCAGATACGCAGTATTTT
J gene: TRBJ2-7; D gene: TRBD2; clone size: once; V gene: TRBV4-3; CDR3 protein: CASSQDYTSGGWASYEQYF; CDR3 DNA: TGCGCCAGCAGCCAAGATTATACTAGCGGGGGGTGGGCCTCCTACGAGCAGTACTTC
J gene: TRBJ2-7; D gene: .; clone size: .; V gene: TRBV5-6; CDR3 protein: CASSADRPYEQYF; CDR3 DNA: TGTGCCAGCAGCGCTGACAGGCCCTACGAGCAGTACTTC
J gene: TRBJ1-4; D gene: TRBD1; clone size: .; V gene: TRBV9; CDR3 protein: CASSVEGQGGEKLFF; CDR3 DNA: TGTGCCAGCAGCGTAGAGGGACAGGGCGGCGAAAAACTGTTTTTT
J gene: TRBJ2-1; D gene: TRBD1; clone size: .; V gene: TRBV6-5; CDR3 protein: CASSSGTGYDNEQFF; CDR3 DNA: TGTGCCAGCAGTTCCGGGACAGGCTACGACAATGAGCAGTTCTTC
J gene: TRBJ1-2; D gene: .; clone size: .; V gene: TRBV4-1; CDR3 protein: CASSQTFGPGYGYTF; CDR3 DNA: TGCGCCAGCAGCCAAACCTTCGGACCGGGATATGGCTACACCTTC
J gene: TRBJ2-1; D gene: .; clone size: .; V gene: TRBV4-1; CDR3 protein: CASSQANLGSSYNEQFF; CDR3 DNA: TGCGCCAGCAGCCAGGCAAACTTGGGGAGCTCCTACAATGAGCAGTTCTTC
J gene: TRBJ2-7; D gene: .; clone size: .; V gene: TRBV6-5; CDR3 protein: CASSYSRGTEQYF; CDR3 DNA: TGTGCCAGCAGTTACTCGAGGGGGACCGAGCAGTACTTC
J gene: TRBJ2-5; D gene: .; clone size: .; V gene: TRBV9; CDR3 protein: CASSTSLARQETQYF; CDR3 DNA: TGTGCCAGCAGCACCTCACTAGCTCGCCAAGAGACCCAGTACTTC
J gene: TRBJ2-2; D gene: TRBD1; clone size: .; V gene: TRBV4-1; CDR3 protein: CASSPRDREGSGELFF; CDR3 DNA: TGCGCCAGCAGCCCCCGGGACAGGGAGGGATCCGGGGAGCTGTTTTTT
J gene: TRBJ1-1; D gene: .; clone size: .; V gene: TRBV28; CDR3 protein: CASTDFETEAFF; CDR3 DNA: TGTGCCAGCACCGACTTTGAGACTGAAGCTTTCTTT
J gene: TRBJ1-2; D gene: .; clone size: .; V gene: TRBV20-1; CDR3 protein: CSAPTAGGYTF; CDR3 DNA: TGCAGTGCACCCACAGCCGGCGGCTACACCTTC
J gene: TRBJ2-3; D gene: .; clone size: .; V gene: TRBV5-6; CDR3 protein: CASRSQSTDTQYF; CDR3 DNA: TGTGCCAGCCGCTCCCAGAGCACAGATACGCAGTATTTT
J gene: TRBJ1-5; D gene: .; clone size: .; V gene: TRBV30; CDR3 protein: CAWSPKGSQPQHF; CDR3 DNA: TGTGCCTGGAGCCCCAAGGGGAGTCAGCCCCAGCATTTT
J gene: TRBJ2-7; D gene: .; clone size: .; V gene: TRBV6-1; CDR3 protein: CASSLEAAGLEQYF; CDR3 DNA: TGTGCCAGCAGCCTCGAGGCGGCAGGGCTCGAGCAGTACTTC
J gene: TRBJ1-5; D gene: .; clone size: .; V gene: TRBV18; CDR3 protein: CASSPPARGVGNQPQHF; CDR3 DNA: TGTGCCAGCTCACCACCGGCTCGGGGAGTGGGCAATCAGCCCCAGCATTTT
J gene: TRBJ2-2; D gene: .; clone size: .; V gene: TRBV29-1; CDR3 protein: CSVSRRGTPLTGELFF; CDR3 DNA: TGCAGCGTCAGCCGGAGGGGGACCCCTCTTACCGGGGAGCTGTTTTTT
J gene: TRBJ2-5; D gene: TRBD1; clone size: .; V gene: TRBV9; CDR3 protein: CASSVREGQGVLETQYF; CDR3 DNA: TGTGCCAGCAGCGTGAGAGAAGGACAGGGGGTCCTCGAGACCCAGTACTTC
J gene: TRBJ2-4; D gene: .; clone size: .; V gene: TRBV20-1; CDR3 protein: CSAPIANIQYF; CDR3 DNA: TGCAGTGCTCCCATTGCAAACATTCAGTACTTC
J gene: TRBJ1-2; D gene: .; clone size: .; V gene: TRBV2; CDR3 protein: CASSRSGRGYTF; CDR3 DNA: TGTGCCAGCTCCCGCTCGGGGCGTGGCTACACCTTC
J gene: TRBJ1-2; D gene: TRBD1; clone size: .; V gene: TRBV6-1; CDR3 protein: CASSRGLSNYGYTF; CDR3 DNA: TGTGCCAGCAGCAGGGGGCTCTCTAACTATGGCTACACCTTC
J gene: TRBJ1-5; D gene: .; clone size: few; V gene: TRBV7-9; CDR3 protein: CASSLGRTGWSNQPQHF; CDR3 DNA: TGTGCCAGCAGCCTAGGTAGAACAGGATGGTCCAATCAGCCCCAGCATTTT
J gene: TRBJ2-5; D gene: .; clone size: .; V gene: TRBV18; CDR3 protein: CASSYQETQYF; CDR3 DNA: TGTGCCAGCTCGTACCAAGAGACCCAGTACTTC
J gene: TRBJ1-3; D gene: TRBD1; clone size: .; V gene: TRBV7-2; CDR3 protein: CASSTDRGAGNTIYF; CDR3 DNA: TGTGCCAGCAGCACTGACAGGGGCGCTGGAAACACCATATATTTT
J gene: TRBJ1-1; D gene: .; clone size: .; V gene: TRBV14; CDR3 protein: CASSEQGTEAFF; CDR3 DNA: TGTGCCAGCAGCGAACAGGGCACTGAAGCTTTCTTT
J gene: TRBJ1-2; D gene: .; clone size: .; V gene: TRBV19; CDR3 protein: CASSTGPIYYTF; CDR3 DNA: TGTGCCAGTAGTACCGGACCGATCTACTACACCTTC
J gene: TRBJ1-5; D gene: .; clone size: .; V gene: TRBV7-9; CDR3 protein: CASSFGQDNQPQHF; CDR3 DNA: TGTGCCAGCAGCTTCGGCCAGGACAATCAGCCCCAGCATTTT
J gene: TRBJ2-3; D gene: .; clone size: once; V gene: TRBV5-1; CDR3 protein: CASSLLDGTDTQYF; CDR3 DNA: TGCGCCAGCAGCTTGTTAGACGGCACAGATACGCAGTATTTT
J gene: TRBJ2-7; D gene: .; clone size: few; V gene: TRBV7-2; CDR3 protein: CASSLEGYGQYF; CDR3 DNA: TGTGCCAGCAGCTTAGAAGGGTACGGGCAGTACTTC
J gene: TRBJ2-1; D gene: .; clone size: .; V gene: TRBV30; CDR3 protein: CAWSVLRDTGRFF; CDR3 DNA: TGTGCCTGGAGTGTTCTCAGGGACACCGGTCGGTTCTTC
J gene: TRBJ1-1; D gene: TRBD1; clone size: .; V gene: TRBV6-5; CDR3 protein: CASSFDRGVTEAFF; CDR3 DNA: TGTGCCAGCAGTTTCGACAGGGGGGTCACTGAAGCTTTCTTT
J gene: TRBJ1-2; D gene: TRBD1; clone size: .; V gene: TRBV7-2; CDR3 protein: CASSLYRGANYGYTF; CDR3 DNA: TGTGCCAGCAGCTTATACAGGGGGGCTAACTATGGCTACACCTTC
J gene: TRBJ2-3; D gene: .; clone size: once; V gene: TRBV5-1; CDR3 protein: CASSLAGGAYTDTQYF; CDR3 DNA: TGCGCCAGCAGCCTCGCCGGGGGAGCATACACAGATACGCAGTATTTT
J gene: TRBJ1-5; D gene: .; clone size: .; V gene: TRBV30; CDR3 protein: CAWSGLGYSNQPQHF; CDR3 DNA: TGTGCCTGGAGTGGGCTTGGATATAGCAATCAGCCCCAGCATTTT
J gene: TRBJ1-2; D gene: .; clone size: .; V gene: TRBV11-2; CDR3 protein: CASSLQGYYGYTF; CDR3 DNA: TGTGCCAGCAGCTTACAGGGATATTATGGCTACACCTTC